Listed here are 28 T cell receptor beta chains from one sample, sequenced in a study of shared clonotypes between healthy human individuals. Only in-frame clones appear in the TCRdb table, and some are missing; sequencing was by immunoSEQ multiplex PCR. Among about 500,000 clones listed, 70% to 80% were seen once. The sample taken for sequencing was PBMCs. The receptors derive from a middle-aged woman in good health. Some clones in this sample may be carry-over from other donors' samples.

The CDR3 reads CASRTFRGAGNTEAFF. The CDR3 DNA reads as TGTGCCAGCAGGACTTTTCGGGGGGCAGGGAACACTGAAGCTTTCTTT. J is TRBJ1-1 and V is TRBV7-9; a weak D match, TRBD1 (6 bases). The germline V gene encodes CDR1 SEHNR and CDR2 FQNEAQ (reference sequence). The CDR3 covers 16 residues. V gave up 6 bases and J gave up 1 base, with 18 bases separating them.

A note on this clone: With a much larger clone just one base away, this may be a read error. The rearrangement links TRBV7-9 to TRBJ1-1; D is uncertain. Germline V gene data show CDR1 as SEHNR and CDR2 as FQNEAQ (reference sequence). CDR3 length: 12 residues. DNA of the CDR3: TGTGCCAGCGGCTTTCGTCCGGGCGAAGCTTTCTTT. This sequence encodes CASGFRPGEAFF.

The genes are TRBV9 and TRBJ1-2; 12 bases line up with TRBD1. V was clipped by 4 bases and J by 5 bases; unmatched bases: 15. CDR3 length equals 18 residues. The germline gives CDR1 SGDLS, CDR2 YYNGEE. The CDR3 is CASSPSGGTGGFEYGYTF. As DNA, the CDR3 is TGTGCCAGCAGCCCCTCAGGGGGGACAGGGGGCTTTGAATATGGCTACACCTTC.

This clone was found many times. J is TRBJ1-5 and V is TRBV5-1; possibly TRBD1 for D (6 bases). The CDR3 length is 15 residues. V dropped 1 base and J dropped 4 bases, with 12 bases sitting between them. CDR1 is SGHRS and CDR2 is YFSETQ in the germline V gene. CDR3 coding DNA: TGCGCCAGCAGCTTGCGGCCAGGGGAGAATCAGCCCCAGCATTTT. It yields the protein CASSLRPGENQPQHF. Based on the CDR3 plus reference TRBV5-1 and TRBJ1-5, the full variable domain is KAGVTQTPRYLIKTRGQQVTLSCSPISGHRSVSWYQQTPGQGLQFLFEYFSETQRNKGNFPGRFSGRQFSNSRSEMNVSTLELGDSALYLCASSLRPGENQPQHFGDGTRLSIL.

The gene calls are TRBV4-2 and TRBJ2-7; D may be TRBD1 or TRBD2 (5 bases each). The CDR3 has 16 amino acids. Looked up from germline, CDR1 is LGHNA and CDR2 is YNFKEQ. Trimming removed 4 bases from V and 1 base from J, with 17 bases in between. The CDR3 sequence: CASSRQSRDGSYEQYF. CDR3 DNA: TGTGCCAGCAGCCGACAATCCCGGGACGGATCCTACGAGCAGTACTTC.

This clone was observed once. This rearrangement joins TRBV30 to TRBJ2-7, with D perhaps assigned TRBD1 or TRBD2 (5 bases each). Germline V gives CDR1 GTSNPN, CDR2 SVGIG (reference sequence). V lost 2 bases and J 5 bases, leaving 13 bases between the germline ends. This CDR3 has 13 amino acids. The CDR3 is CAWSKQVGDEQYF. CDR3 in DNA: TGTGCCTGGAGTAAGCAGGTGGGGGACGAGCAGTACTTC.

Details on this clone: The sample carries other DNA sequences with the same CDR3. The V call is TRBV15, the J call TRBJ2-3, with D maybe TRBD2 (6 bases). Germline values: CDR1 LNHNV, CDR2 YYDKDF (reference sequence). This CDR3 comprises 14 residues. V was trimmed by 3 bases and J by 6 bases, leaving 13 bases between them. In DNA form, the CDR3 reads TGTGCCACCAGCAGGGTCGGGGGTTCGGATACGCAGTATTTT. Translated: CATSRVGGSDTQYF.

This clone was seen only once. This chain connects TRBV7-6 to TRBJ2-7; TRBD2 matches 15 bases. The germline V gene has CDR1 SGHVS and CDR2 FNYEAQ. The CDR3 has 14 residues. The J segment lost 12 bases and the V segment lost 0 bases, leaving 3 bases of the junction unmatched. CDR3 sequence reads: CASSLAGTSGGMYF. CDR3 nucleotide sequence: TGTGCCAGCAGCTTAGCGGGGACTAGCGGGGGGATGTACTTC.

This clone turned up a few times. The rearrangement joins TRBV5-5 to TRBJ2-2; D ambiguous. Trimming took off 3 bases at V and 0 bases at J, with 12 bases between the two ends. The CDR3 runs to 16 residues. The germline gives CDR1 SGHKS, CDR2 YYEKEE (reference sequence). The CDR3 is CASSSRPVANTGELFF. The DNA of the CDR3 is TGTGCCAGCAGCTCGAGACCTGTCGCGAACACCGGGGAGCTGTTTTTT.

CDR3 in DNA: TGTGCCAGCAGTGCGGTCGGGACAGGGGGACTCTACGAGCAGTACTTC. As protein: CASSAVGTGGLYEQYF. V gene TRBV28 combines with J gene TRBJ2-7; 11 positions match TRBD1. Germline CDR1 and CDR2: MDHEN and SYDVKM. The CDR3 has 16 residues. V lost 5 bases and J lost 3; bases outside the gene matches: 9.

The rearrangement joins TRBV6-5 to TRBJ2-7; D uncertain. Germline V gives CDR1 MNHEY, CDR2 SVGAGI. The CDR3 runs 14 residues. V was cut by 0 bases and J by 4 bases, with 10 bases left in between. This chain's CDR3 is CASSYSGGIYEQYF. Written as DNA, the CDR3 is TGTGCCAGCAGTTACTCAGGCGGAATTTACGAGCAGTACTTC.

There are a few counts of this clone. J is TRBJ2-4 and V is TRBV5-4, with a possible D match to TRBD2 (6 bases). V gave up 3 bases and J gave up 0 bases, with 13 bases separating them. From germline, CDR1 is SGHNT and CDR2 YYREEE (reference sequence). The CDR3 totals 16 residues. CDR3 loop: CASSSGGILAKNIQYF. The CDR3 DNA reads TGTGCCAGCAGCTCCGGGGGAATCCTAGCCAAAAACATTCAGTACTTC.

The chain carries TRBV27 and TRBJ2-7; D is unclear. In germline, CDR1 is MNHEY, CDR2 SMNVEV (reference sequence). The CDR3 totals 12 residues. The V end lost 5 bases, the J end lost 4 bases, and 9 bases lay between the germline ends. CDR3 sequence reads: CASSPSGYEQYF. The CDR3 nucleotides are TGTGCCAGCAGTCCCTCGGGTTACGAGCAGTACTTC.

The genes are TRBV30 and TRBJ2-5, with D possibly TRBD1 on 7 matching bases. The CDR3 runs 14 residues. V shed 3 bases and J shed 2 bases, with 13 bases lying between them. The germline V gene has CDR1 GTSNPN and CDR2 SVGIG (reference sequence). The CDR3 DNA is TGTGCCTGGAGGGGGGGACAGAATCAAGAGACCCAGTACTTC. Translating it yields CAWRGGQNQETQYF.

The rearrangement links TRBV7-9 to TRBJ2-5; D gene unclear. This CDR3 is 15 amino acids long. V was clipped by 1 base and J by 1 base, with 10 bases between them. Per germline, CDR1 SEHNR and CDR2 FQNEAQ (reference sequence). The CDR3 bases are TGTGCCAGCAGCTTAGTCGGTAACTTCCAAGAGACCCAGTACTTC. Translated, it gives CASSLVGNFQETQYF.

The chain joins TRBV27 to TRBJ2-7, with a tentative D call TRBD2 (6 bases). The CDR3 is 16 residues long. The germline V and J ends were trimmed by 5 bases and 0 bases, with 17 bases remaining between them. The germline V gene has CDR1 MNHEY and CDR2 SMNVEV (reference sequence). CDR3 region: CASSPLGGGLSYEQYF. The CDR3 coding sequence is TGTGCCAGCAGTCCCCTTGGGGGAGGCCTCTCCTACGAGCAGTACTTC.

Many counts were recorded for this clone. At the DNA level, this CDR3 is encoded by other sequences in the same sample as well. V and J are TRBV18 and TRBJ2-2, with D perhaps TRBD1 or TRBD2 (5 bases each). Trimming took off 4 bases at V and 3 bases at J, with 9 bases between the two ends. Germline V lookup: CDR1 KGHSH, CDR2 LQKENI. This CDR3 has 14 residues. CDR3 sequence: CASSLGVDTGELFF. CDR3 bases: TGTGCCAGCTCACTGGGGGTGGACACCGGGGAGCTGTTTTTT. The full variable domain, completed using reference TRBV18 and TRBJ2-2, is NAGVMQNPRHLVRRRGQEARLRCSPMKGHSHVYWYRQLPEEGLKFMVYLQKENIIDESGMPKERFSAEFPKEGPSILRIQQVVRGDSAAYFCASSLGVDTGELFFGEGSRLTVL.

J is TRBJ2-5 and V is TRBV4-3; possible D gene TRBD2, 6 bases. The CDR3 extends over 16 amino acids. Germline V CDR1 and CDR2: LGHNA, YSLEER. V gave up 1 base and J gave up 5 bases, with 17 bases separating them. CDR3 nucleotide sequence: TGCGCCAGCAGCCAAGGTAGCGGAGAAAATGGGGAGACCCAGTACTTC. This sequence encodes CASSQGSGENGETQYF.

This rearrangement joins TRBV5-1 to TRBJ2-1; 10 bases are a match to TRBD2. Losses at the gene ends were 4 bases for V and 2 bases for J; bases not matched to a gene: 6. Germline CDR1 SGHRS, CDR2 YFSETQ. The CDR3 loop spans 16 amino acids. The CDR3 nucleotides read TGCGCCAGCAGCCCGGGACTAGCGAAAACCTACAATGAGCAGTTCTTC. This translates into CASSPGLAKTYNEQFF. Looking up the rest from reference TRBV5-1 and TRBJ2-1 gives the full variable domain: KAGVTQTPRYLIKTRGQQVTLSCSPISGHRSVSWYQQTPGQGLQFLFEYFSETQRNKGNFPGRFSGRQFSNSRSEMNVSTLELGDSALYLCASSPGLAKTYNEQFFGPGTRLTVL.

This chain uses TRBV30 with TRBJ2-5; the D gene is possibly TRBD2 (6 bases). V was clipped by 4 bases and J by 4 bases, with 22 bases between them. The CDR3 length is 16 residues. Germline V gives CDR1 GTSNPN, CDR2 SVGIG (reference sequence). The CDR3 DNA reads as TGTGCCTGGACCACCTCTACAGGAGGGAAGGGAGAGACCCAGTACTTC. Encoded protein: CAWTTSTGGKGETQYF. The full variable domain, completed using reference TRBV30 and TRBJ2-5, is SQTIHQWPATLVQPVGSPLSLECTVEGTSNPNLYWYRQAAGRGLQLLFYSVGIGQISSEVPQNLSASRPQDRQFILSSKKLLLSDSGFYLCAWTTSTGGKGETQYFGPGTRLLVL.

J is TRBJ2-5 and V is TRBV30, with a possible D match to TRBD2 (6 bases). CDR1 is GTSNPN, CDR2 SVGIG, per germline (reference sequence). Trimming shortened V by 3 bases and J by 1 base, and 9 bases separated the two germline ends. The CDR3 extends over 13 amino acids. The CDR3 loop reads CAWSGGVQETQYF. The CDR3 nucleotides are TGTGCCTGGAGCGGCGGGGTCCAAGAGACCCAGTACTTC.

The chain combines TRBV6-5 with TRBJ2-7; TRBD2 matches 9 bases. The germline V gene encodes CDR1 MNHEY and CDR2 SVGAGI. Trimming at V came to 7 bases and at J to 3 bases, leaving 4 bases not matched to a gene. The CDR3 has 13 residues. CDR3 coding DNA: TGTGCCAGCACCAAAGCGGGAGGCTACGAGCAGTACTTC. Amino acids: CASTKAGGYEQYF.

This chain connects TRBV19 to TRBJ2-7; D might be TRBD1 (5 bases). Per germline, CDR1 LNHDA and CDR2 SQIVND (reference sequence). Trimming took off 5 bases at V and 4 bases at J, with 18 bases between the two ends. CDR3 length: 15 amino acids. The CDR3 protein is CASSHPAGRDYEQYF. In nucleotides, the CDR3 is TGTGCCAGTAGTCACCCCGCAGGCAGGGATTACGAGCAGTACTTC.

The rearrangement uses TRBV9 and TRBJ2-1, with D possibly being TRBD2 (5 bases). This CDR3 comprises 17 residues. Germline CDR1 reads SGDLS; CDR2 reads YYNGEE. V was trimmed by 0 bases and J by 5 bases, leaving 18 bases between them. The CDR3 bases are TGTGCCAGCAGCGTAGCCGTGATGGGGAGTGGGAACAATGAGCAGTTCTTC. This gives the protein CASSVAVMGSGNNEQFF.

The chain couples TRBV6-6 to TRBJ2-7; perhaps D is TRBD1 or TRBD2 (6 bases each). Germline CDR1 MNHNY, CDR2 SVGAGI (reference sequence). Trimming removed 9 bases at V and 2 bases at J, with 11 bases between. The CDR3 length is 12 residues. Here the CDR3 DNA reads TGTGCCAGTGGGCGGGACACCTACGAGCAGTACTTC. Translating gives CASGRDTYEQYF.

The chain is built from TRBV5-6 and TRBJ1-1; TRBD1 aligns across 7 bases. CDR1 and CDR2 (germline): SGHDT, YYEEEE. The V segment lost 3 bases and the J segment 6 bases; nucleotides outside the gene matches: 2. The CDR3 length is 12 residues. The CDR3 DNA follows: TGTGCCAGCAGCTCAGGGACAGCTGAAGCTTTCTTT. This codes for CASSSGTAEAFF.

This clone has just one count. This may arise from a read error, as a much more abundant clone is one base away. Other DNA variants within this sample encode the same CDR3. The chain is built from TRBV2 and TRBJ2-1; D gene ambiguous. The CDR3 length is 15 residues. Germline V gene data show CDR1 as SNHLY and CDR2 as FYNNEI. The CDR3 DNA follows: TGCGCCAGCAGTGAAGCAAGGACCACTTACAATGAGCAGTTCTTC. The encoded protein is CASSEARTTYNEQFF.

This clone was picked up a small number of times. The likely explanation is a read error, given a far larger clone one base away. V and J are TRBV29-1 and TRBJ1-2, with D possibly being TRBD1 (5 bases). The CDR3 covers 11 residues. The germline CDR1 and CDR2 sequences are SQVTM and ANQGSEA. This CDR3 reads CSVEVEQGYAF. The DNA of the CDR3 is TGCAGCGTTGAAGTTGAGCAGGGCTACGCCTTC.